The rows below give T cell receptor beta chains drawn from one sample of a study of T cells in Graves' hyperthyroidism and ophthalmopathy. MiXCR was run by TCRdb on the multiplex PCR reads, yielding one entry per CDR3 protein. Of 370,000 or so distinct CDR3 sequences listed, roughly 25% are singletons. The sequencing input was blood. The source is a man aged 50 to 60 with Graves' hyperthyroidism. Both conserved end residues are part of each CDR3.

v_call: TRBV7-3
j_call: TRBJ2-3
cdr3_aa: CASSLGGSAGADTQYF

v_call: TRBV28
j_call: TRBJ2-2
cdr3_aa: CASSPLLGHTGELFF

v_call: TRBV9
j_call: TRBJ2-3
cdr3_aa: CASSVGQVIGDTQYF

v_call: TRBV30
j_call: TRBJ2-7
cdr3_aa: CAWSGGAEQYF

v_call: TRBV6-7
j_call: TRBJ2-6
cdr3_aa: CASNRGGQYSGANVLTF

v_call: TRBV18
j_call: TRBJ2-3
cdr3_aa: CASSPTSGSFTDTQYF

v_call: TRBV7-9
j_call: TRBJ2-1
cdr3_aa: CASSLLSGGEFF

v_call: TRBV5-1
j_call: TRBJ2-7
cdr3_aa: CASSPTGAGQTSSYEPYF

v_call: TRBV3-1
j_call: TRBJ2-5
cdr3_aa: CASSQLELAGYGETQYF

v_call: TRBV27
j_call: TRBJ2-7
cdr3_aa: CASSSSPGGSSYEQYF

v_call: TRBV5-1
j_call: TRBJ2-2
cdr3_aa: CASSGLPGTTRGELFF

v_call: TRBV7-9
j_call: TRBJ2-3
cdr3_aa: CASSLSLTDTQYF

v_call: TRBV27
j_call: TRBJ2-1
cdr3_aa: CASSLQQASYNEQFF

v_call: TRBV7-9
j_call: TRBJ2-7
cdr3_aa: CASSPGTSGPYMGEQYF

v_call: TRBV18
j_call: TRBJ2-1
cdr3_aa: CASSPGPNNEQFF

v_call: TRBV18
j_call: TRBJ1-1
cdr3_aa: CASSRIGNTEAFF

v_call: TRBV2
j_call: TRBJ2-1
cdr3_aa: CASSTTNFNEQFF

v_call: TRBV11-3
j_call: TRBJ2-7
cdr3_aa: CASRSYGEQYF

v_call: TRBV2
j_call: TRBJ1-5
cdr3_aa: CASSEGPGRNQPQHF

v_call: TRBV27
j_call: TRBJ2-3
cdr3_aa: CASSWTSGSTDTQYF

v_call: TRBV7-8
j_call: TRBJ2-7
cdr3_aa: CASSLAQAGVSIEQYF

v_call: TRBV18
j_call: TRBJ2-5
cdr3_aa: CASSQISEETQYF

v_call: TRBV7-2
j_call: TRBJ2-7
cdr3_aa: CASSLKPFYWEQYF

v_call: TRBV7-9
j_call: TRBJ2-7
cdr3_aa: CASSLAGAFEQYF

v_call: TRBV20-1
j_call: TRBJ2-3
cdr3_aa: CSASTVYTDTQYF

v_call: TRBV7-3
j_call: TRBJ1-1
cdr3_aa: CASSQLTDTEAFF

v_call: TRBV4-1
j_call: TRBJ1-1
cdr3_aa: CASSPITGGDPAFF

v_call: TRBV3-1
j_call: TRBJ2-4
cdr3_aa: CASSQGLALAKNIQYF

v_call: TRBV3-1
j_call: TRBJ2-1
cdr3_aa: CASSPVYNEQFF

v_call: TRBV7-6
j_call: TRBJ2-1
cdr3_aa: CASSSGPAYEQFF

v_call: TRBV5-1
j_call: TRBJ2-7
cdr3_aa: CASSLGGVYSYEQYF

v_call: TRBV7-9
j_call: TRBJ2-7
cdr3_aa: CASSPRAGARNEQYF

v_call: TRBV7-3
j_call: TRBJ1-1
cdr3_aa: CASSSGRSTEAFF

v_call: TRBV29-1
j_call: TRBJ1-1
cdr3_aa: CSVRQGNTEAFF

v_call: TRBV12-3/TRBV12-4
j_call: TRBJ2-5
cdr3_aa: CASSPDSAPETQYF

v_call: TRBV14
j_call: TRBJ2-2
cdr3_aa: CASTNLYGTGELFF

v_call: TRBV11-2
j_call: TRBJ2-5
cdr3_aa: CASSTPRDYQETQYF

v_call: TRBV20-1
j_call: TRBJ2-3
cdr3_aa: CSAKGTSVPDTQYF

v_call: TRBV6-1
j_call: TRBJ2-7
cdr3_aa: CASGNPGNSYEQYF

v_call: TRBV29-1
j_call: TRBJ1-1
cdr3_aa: CSVEKGDRGRRNTEAFF

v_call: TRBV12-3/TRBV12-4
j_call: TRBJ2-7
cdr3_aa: CASSLRQGRYEQYF